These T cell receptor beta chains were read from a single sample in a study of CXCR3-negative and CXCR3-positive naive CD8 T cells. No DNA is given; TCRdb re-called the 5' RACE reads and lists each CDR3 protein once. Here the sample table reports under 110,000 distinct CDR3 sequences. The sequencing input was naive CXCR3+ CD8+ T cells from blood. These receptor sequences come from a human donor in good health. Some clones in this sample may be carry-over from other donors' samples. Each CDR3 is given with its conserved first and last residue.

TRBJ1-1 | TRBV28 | CASSKPPRRGTNTEAFF
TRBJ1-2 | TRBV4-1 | CASSQEVGVNYGYTF
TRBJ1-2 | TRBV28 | CASNTPKQYNYGYTF
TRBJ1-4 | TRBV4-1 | CASSQVWPSNEKLFF
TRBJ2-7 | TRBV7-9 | CASSGTGTGPYEQYF
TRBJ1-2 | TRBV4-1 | CASSEAGTAYGYTF
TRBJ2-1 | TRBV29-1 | CSGTPGTFYNEQFF
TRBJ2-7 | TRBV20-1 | CSAFVLAGEQYF
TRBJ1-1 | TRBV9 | CASSVAIGGTEAFF
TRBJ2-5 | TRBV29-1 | CSVELGFGETQYF
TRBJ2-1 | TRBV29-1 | CSVEGTERGGYEQFF
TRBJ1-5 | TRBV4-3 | CASSQDRTASNQPQHF
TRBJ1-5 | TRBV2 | CASSEAGGNQPQHF
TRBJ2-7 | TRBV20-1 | CSARLFDRGYEQYF
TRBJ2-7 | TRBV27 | CASSFSQSVYEQYF
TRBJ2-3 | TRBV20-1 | CSARGSSGLWVTDTQYF
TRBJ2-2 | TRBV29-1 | CSAWVPGTNTGELFF
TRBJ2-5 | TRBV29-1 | CSVLPDSQETQYF
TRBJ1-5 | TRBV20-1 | CSARDGYSNQPQHF
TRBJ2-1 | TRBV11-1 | CASSFRQGTYNEQFF
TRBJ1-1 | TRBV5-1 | CASSPWGGTTEAFF
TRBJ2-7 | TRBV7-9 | CASSRRQGSSDEQYF
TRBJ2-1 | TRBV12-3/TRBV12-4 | CASSYRLAVDEQFF
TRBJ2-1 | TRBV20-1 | CSARAYNEQFF
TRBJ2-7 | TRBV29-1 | CSVEEDTSYEQYF
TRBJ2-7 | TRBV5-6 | CASSLEEGLIYEQYF
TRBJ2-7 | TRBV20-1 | CSADHRDRGREQYF
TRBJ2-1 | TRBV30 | CAWSVGAWGEQFF
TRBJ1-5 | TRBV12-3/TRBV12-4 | CASSLTDGNQPQHF
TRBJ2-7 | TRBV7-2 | CASSSGLWYEQYF
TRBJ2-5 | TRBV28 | CAIGTSHQETQYF
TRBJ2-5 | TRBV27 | CASSPSTNRETQYF
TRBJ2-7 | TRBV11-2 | CASSPISDSYEQYF
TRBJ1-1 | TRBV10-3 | CASWTGPNTEAFF
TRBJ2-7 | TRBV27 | CASSLLAGGLLYEQYF
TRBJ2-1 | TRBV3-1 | CASSQRGGTSYNEQFF
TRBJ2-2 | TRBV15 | CATSREDGELFF
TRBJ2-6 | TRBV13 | CASTREGHGANVLTF
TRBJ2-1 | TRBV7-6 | CASSLGQESGEQFF
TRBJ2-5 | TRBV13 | CASSFGGMRQETQYF
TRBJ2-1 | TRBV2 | CASRGSYNEQFF
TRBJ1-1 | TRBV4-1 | CASSLHPGPVDYTEAFF
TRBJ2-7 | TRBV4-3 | CASSHRTAHYEQYF
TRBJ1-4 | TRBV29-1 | CSVGGRQATNEKLFF
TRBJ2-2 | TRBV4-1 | CASSQVAGGPGELFF
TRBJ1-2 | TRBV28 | CASTRSGFRGYTF
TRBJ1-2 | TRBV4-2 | CASSQDRGLGSYGYTF
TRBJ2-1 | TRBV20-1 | CSARDPGRTINEQFF
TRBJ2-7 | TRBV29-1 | CSVMDYTGVYEQYF
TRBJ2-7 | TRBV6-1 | CASSEYSEQYF
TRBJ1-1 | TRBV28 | CASSLSAEVGNEAFF
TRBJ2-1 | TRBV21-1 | CASSKNGHVYNEQFF
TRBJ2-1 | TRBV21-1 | CASSKETSGGVRYNEQFF